This T cell receptor beta chain comes out of a study of identifying expanded T cells in peripheral blood. Measured with immunoSEQ multiplex PCR; TCRdb has only the in-frame clones, and not every one. The data contain roughly 120,000 clones, about 85% of them seen just once; the ten biggest clones take up 7.5% to 9.5%. Study-wide results and limits: Differentially abundant clones: about 1.1 between replicates, around 16 at around 2 weeks, less than 20 at four.

Germline CDR1 reads GTSNPN; CDR2 reads SVGIG (reference sequence). CDR3 length equals 12 residues. V was shortened by 3 bases and J by 3 bases, with 9 bases between the two germline ends. By sample share, this clone is medium-sized. What it binds is not known. Healthy donors had no documented immune events, such as infections, while sampled. This receptor was taken from a person aged 18 to 75 in good health. The gene calls are TRBV30 and TRBJ2-7; D is ambiguous. The sequenced material came from blood. CDR3 sequence (DNA): TGTGCCTGGAGCCCGGGCAACTACGAGCAGTACTTC. This codes for CAWSPGNYEQYF.